The present entry profiles one T cell receptor (beta chain) with its context. The data belong to a study of blood T cell repertoires in COVID-19. Across the study: The United States, Italy and Spain supplied acute and convalescent COVID-19 samples. Sources were T cells, B-cell-depleted T cells, or PBMCs; the material itself was cDNA or gDNA.

CDR3 length equals 15 residues. Trimming cost V 3 bases and J 10 bases, with 16 bases left between them. Germline CDR1 is SNHLY and CDR2 is FYNNEI. Per the authors' pipeline: Amplifying reference gene primers gave estimates of nucleated cell counts. The repertoire was sequenced with immunoSEQ multiplex PCR; TCRdb's copy has only in-frame clones and lacks some. V and J calls and clone size are copied from that table; D and trimming were computed from the DNA. Of about 260,000 clones listed, 75% to 90% were seen once; the top ten hold roughly 1.9%. This receptor was identified in a man aged 30-40 years with active or convalescent COVID-19. The specimen sequenced was peripheral blood. The chain employs TRBV2 and TRBJ1-6; D might be TRBD1 (6 bases). The CDR3 region is CASSDWAGDVSPLHF. CDR3 nucleotide sequence: TGTGCCAGCAGTGATTGGGCAGGGGATGTGTCACCCCTCCACTTT.